A selection of T cell receptor beta chains follows, all from one sample in a study of blood T cell repertoires in COVID-19. The method was immunoSEQ multiplex PCR; TCRdb's version includes in-frame clones alone and lacks a portion of them. The sample includes more than 100,000 clones, nearly 90% of them seen just once. Sequencing was performed on peripheral blood. These receptors all come from a man aged 45-65 years in a cohort sampled during active COVID-19. The CDR3 runs from the conserved cysteine through the conserved F or W. The D gene is left open where the match is weak. Expanded clones are given a class, and other clones once, few, many or no size at all.

>few|TRBJ1-6|14|NA|TRBV27
CASSFTQVNSPLHF
TGTGCCAGCAGTTTTACACAGGTCAATTCACCCCTCCACTTT
>NA|TRBJ1-6|14|NA|TRBV6-5
CASNSPGGGSPLHF
TGTGCCAGCAACTCCCCTGGGGGGGGGTCACCCCTCCACTTT
>NA|TRBJ2-2|14|NA|TRBV9
CASSVLQQAGELFF
TGTGCCAGCAGCGTATTGCAGCAGGCCGGGGAGCTGTTTTTT
>NA|TRBJ1-2|13|TRBD1|TRBV29-1
CSALTGANYGYTF
TGCAGCGCCCTGACAGGGGCTAACTATGGCTACACCTTC
>once|TRBJ2-1|18|TRBD2|TRBV7-8
CATRTSGGPGGSYNEQFF
TGTGCCACCCGGACTAGCGGGGGGCCGGGCGGGTCCTACAATGAGCAGTTCTTC
>NA|TRBJ1-4|14|TRBD1|TRBV4-2
CASSQGTGDEKLFF
TGTGCCAGCAGCCAAGGGACAGGGGATGAAAAACTGTTTTTT
>NA|TRBJ1-2|13|TRBD1|TRBV20-1
CSASGQGGHGYTF
TGCAGTGCTAGTGGACAGGGCGGGCATGGCTACACCTTC
>NA|TRBJ2-1|14|TRBD1|TRBV18
CASSTAGGANEQFF
TGTGCCAGCTCTACGGCAGGGGGCGCGAATGAGCAGTTCTTC
>NA|TRBJ2-2|19|TRBD2|TRBV18
CASSPKTQRGRENTGELFF
TGTGCCAGCTCACCTAAGACCCAGCGGGGGAGGGAGAACACCGGGGAGCTGTTTTTT
>NA|TRBJ1-3|13|TRBD1|TRBV12-3/TRBV12-4
CASRQGSGNTIYF
TGTGCCAGTAGACAGGGATCAGGAAACACCATATATTTT
>NA|TRBJ2-7|17|TRBD1|TRBV5-1
CASSLAPTGPSSYEQYF
TGCGCCAGCAGCTTGGCCCCGACAGGGCCGAGCTCCTACGAGCAGTACTTC
>NA|TRBJ2-4|12|NA|TRBV11-3
CASSFGAHIQYF
TGTGCCAGCAGCTTTGGGGCCCACATTCAGTACTTC
>NA|TRBJ2-2|15|NA|TRBV5-1
CASSPKIGGTGELFF
TGCGCCAGCAGCCCGAAGATAGGGGGCACCGGGGAGCTGTTTTTT
>NA|TRBJ1-4|15|TRBD1|TRBV10-3
CAISDPGTGVEKLFF
TGTGCCATCAGTGACCCCGGGACAGGGGTTGAAAAACTGTTTTTT
>once|TRBJ1-5|15|TRBD1|TRBV2
CASRPRTGGGQPQHF
TGTGCCAGCAGGCCCCGGACAGGAGGGGGTCAGCCCCAGCATTTT
>NA|TRBJ1-1|17|TRBD1|TRBV9
CASSVAAVDRADTEAFF
TGTGCCAGCAGCGTAGCGGCCGTCGACAGGGCGGACACTGAAGCTTTCTTT
>NA|TRBJ2-5|15|NA|TRBV28
CASSPGLGSRETQYF
TGTGCCAGCAGTCCGGGTTTAGGGAGCCGGGAGACCCAGTACTTC
>NA|TRBJ2-2|14|TRBD1|TRBV6-5
CASSYSPTGRELFF
TGTGCCAGCAGTTACTCGCCGACAGGGAGGGAGCTGTTTTTT
>NA|TRBJ1-2|14|NA|TRBV21-1
CASNPWGGGYGYTF
TGTGCCAGCAACCCGTGGGGGGGTGGCTATGGCTACACCTTC
>NA|TRBJ2-2|13|TRBD1|TRBV25-1
CASSGQGAGELFF
TGTGCCAGCAGTGGACAGGGTGCCGGGGAGCTGTTTTTT
>NA|TRBJ1-1|16|TRBD1|TRBV18
CASSPRQGRMNTEAFF
TGTGCCAGCTCACCACGACAGGGCCGTATGAACACTGAAGCTTTCTTT
>NA|TRBJ1-2|13|TRBD1|TRBV6-5
CASSYRGHYGYTF
TGTGCCAGCAGTTACAGGGGGCACTATGGCTACACCTTC
>NA|TRBJ1-6|12|NA|TRBV27
CASWDSDSPLHF
TGTGCCAGCTGGGACTCGGATTCACCCCTCCACTTT